This TCR beta chain appears in the sequencing data of a study of early T cells in non-severe SARS-CoV-2 infection. In the study overall: Sequenced bulk RNA came from whole blood that was unsorted, and chains were unpaired. Study conclusions and caveats: Using VDJdb, the matching emphasized anti-spike CD8 responses while missing private and CD4 specificities.

The CDR3 is 13 residues long. Germline CDR1 is MNHEY and CDR2 is SVGAGI. Trimming removed 3 bases from V and 7 bases from J, with 13 bases in between. This clonotype was observed a single time. The antigen is undetermined. In the library, individual cDNA molecules carried attached unique molecular identifiers. Using its own MiXCR run on the 5' RACE reads, TCRdb lists one record per CDR3 protein. The data show tens of thousands of distinct CDR3 sequences, 12% seen once. This chain connects TRBV6-5 to TRBJ2-7, with a tentative D call TRBD2 (6 bases). What was sequenced was whole blood. This clonotype was obtained from an adult who was a healthcare worker with PCR-confirmed SARS-CoV-2 infection or an uninfected control (not recorded which). CDR3 nucleotides: TGTGCCAGCAGTTATCCGCAGGGAGGAGAGCAGTACTTC. Translating it yields CASSYPQGGEQYF.